The 24 T cell receptor beta chains reported below all come from one sample, sequenced in a study of response to subunit inactivated influenza vaccine. TCRdb fed the RT-PCR reads into MiXCR, producing one record per CDR3 protein. The sample has hundreds of thousands of distinct CDR3 sequences, about 10% seen once. This same sample was also taken into another study, of T cells expressing NK-cell markers. That study reports: A 5'RACE template switching approach incorporating UMIs was used to make TCR beta cDNA.

The source material was PBMCs from blood, sampled on the day of vaccination. The receptors originated from a man aged 50 to 60 who received an inactivated influenza vaccine.

V usage is TRBV4-3 and J usage is TRBJ2-3, with TRBD1 matching over 7 bases. With 1 base clipped from V and 5 bases from J, the junction kept 9 bases outside the gene matches. Germline V CDR1 and CDR2: LGHNA, YSLEER. CDR3 length: 16 amino acids. CDR3 bases: TGCGCCAGCAGCCAAGTAACCGGGACAGTAATAGATACGCAGTATTTT. This codes for CASSQVTGTVIDTQYF.

This clonotype was picked up a small number of times. This sequence joins TRBV20-1 and TRBJ2-5, with 7 bases identical to TRBD2. The CDR3 runs 15 residues. Germline V CDR1 and CDR2: DFQATT, SNEGSKA (reference sequence). The V and J ends lost 1 base and 5 bases, in that order; junction bases with no gene match: 10. In DNA form, the CDR3 reads TGCAGTGCTAGAGTTTATGGCGGGAGCAGTGAGACCCAGTACTTC. Translating it yields CSARVYGGSSETQYF.

This clonotype turned up a few times. The chain has TRBV7-2 and TRBJ1-2; TRBD1 agrees at 9 bases. CDR1 is SGHTA, CDR2 FQGNSA, per germline. With V trimmed by 4 bases and J by 5 bases, 8 bases remained unmatched. There are 15 residues in the CDR3. The CDR3 region is CASSSRTGEVYGYTF. The CDR3 bases are TGTGCCAGCAGCTCGCGGACAGGGGAGGTGTATGGCTACACCTTC.

V is TRBV24-1 and J is TRBJ1-1, with TRBD1 matching over 8 bases. The V gene's germline CDR1 is KGHDR and CDR2 SFDVKD. This CDR3 is built from 14 residues. Trimming removed 4 bases from V and 4 bases from J; junction bases left unmatched: 4. The CDR3 coding sequence is TGTGCCACCAGTGAGACAGGGGTGCTCACTGAAGCTTTCTTT. It specifies CATSETGVLTEAFF.

This clonotype was seen a few times. V and J are TRBV11-2 and TRBJ2-7; 8 bases match TRBD1. Germline V lookup: CDR1 SGHAT, CDR2 FQNNGV. This CDR3 is built from 17 residues. V was clipped by 1 base and J by 1 base; unmatched bases: 9. This chain's CDR3 is CASSLGTGTVASYEQYF. The CDR3 nucleotides read TGTGCCAGCAGCTTAGGGACAGGGACCGTTGCGTCCTACGAGCAGTACTTC. The whole variable domain, filled in from reference TRBV11-2 and TRBJ2-7, reads EAGVAQSPRYKIIEKRQSVAFWCNPISGHATLYWYQQILGQGPKLLIQFQNNGVVDDSQLPKDRFSAERLKGVDSTLKIQPAKLEDSAVYLCASSLGTGTVASYEQYFGPGTRLTVT.

This clonotype occurred many times. The chain uses TRBV20-1 and TRBJ2-7, with D maybe TRBD1 (5 bases). The CDR3 loop spans 15 amino acids. V shed 0 bases and J shed 2 bases, with 14 bases lying between them. The germline CDR1 and CDR2 sequences are DFQATT and SNEGSKA (reference sequence). The CDR3 loop is CSAREIGRAAYEQYF. CDR3 bases: TGCAGTGCTAGAGAAATCGGCAGGGCGGCCTACGAGCAGTACTTC.

This clonotype has at least ten counts. This rearrangement joins TRBV29-1 to TRBJ2-2; TRBD2 matches 8 bases. Germline-derived CDR1 and CDR2 are SQVTM and ANQGSEA. The CDR3 has 13 amino acids. J was trimmed by 6 bases and V by 5 bases; bases with no gene match: 5. Written as DNA, the CDR3 is TGCAGCGTTCAGCGGGAGCAGGCCGGGGAGCTGTTTTTT. Its translation: CSVQREQAGELFF.

The chain combines TRBV28 with TRBJ1-5; D unclear. Trimming stripped 0 bases from V and 8 bases from J, with 5 bases between. Germline assignment: CDR1 MDHEN and CDR2 SYDVKM. The CDR3 totals 12 residues. In DNA form, the CDR3 reads TGTGCCAGCAGTTTATGGAAGGAGCCCCAGCATTTT. Protein product: CASSLWKEPQHF.

This clonotype was seen only a few times. The chain employs TRBV4-2 and TRBJ2-3, with 9 nucleotides matching TRBD2. The junction had 12 bases not matched to a gene; V was cut back by 0 bases and J by 5 bases. In germline, CDR1 is LGHNA, CDR2 YNFKEQ. This CDR3 has 18 residues. The CDR3 bases are TGTGCCAGCAGCCAAGAAGTTAAGGGGCGGGAGGGCCGAGATACGCAGTATTTT. This encodes CASSQEVKGREGRDTQYF.

This clonotype was detected only a few times. The V gene is TRBV29-1, the J gene TRBJ2-1; 7 nucleotides match TRBD2. The junction had 7 bases not matched to a gene; V was cut back by 4 bases and J by 7 bases. The length of the CDR3 is 13 residues. In germline, CDR1 is SQVTM, CDR2 ANQGSEA. In nucleotides, the CDR3 is TGCAGCGTTGGCCCGAGCGGGGTTAATGAGCAGTTCTTC. This gives the protein CSVGPSGVNEQFF.

This chain links TRBV4-3 with TRBJ1-2; D perhaps matches TRBD1 (5 bases). Trimming shortened V by 3 bases and J by 7 bases, and 15 bases separated the two germline ends. Germline loops: CDR1 LGHNA, CDR2 YSLEER. There are 14 residues in the CDR3. The CDR3 DNA follows: TGCGCCAGCAGCCATGGTCACAGGTCGGGTGGCTACACCTTC. This codes for CASSHGHRSGGYTF.

This clonotype showed up many times. V usage is TRBV20-1 and J usage is TRBJ2-1; TRBD1 might be the D (5 bases). Germline V lookup: CDR1 DFQATT, CDR2 SNEGSKA (reference sequence). The V and J ends lost 0 bases and 9 bases respectively, with 12 bases between them. The CDR3 extends over 13 amino acids. CDR3 residues: CSARDNRPAEQFF. In nucleotides, the CDR3 is TGCAGTGCTAGAGATAACAGGCCTGCTGAGCAGTTCTTC.

This clonotype was counted between two and nine times. The V call is TRBV10-3, the J call TRBJ2-7, with 10 bases aligning to TRBD1. Losses at the gene ends were 5 bases for V and 5 bases for J; bases not matched to a gene: 3. The CDR3 runs 13 residues. Per the germline V gene, CDR1 is ENHRY and CDR2 is SYGVKD. The CDR3: CAISRDRGNEQYF. The DNA for the CDR3 is TGTGCCATCAGTCGGGACAGGGGTAACGAGCAGTACTTC.

Here the CDR3 reads CASSSDLSSYEQYF. In nucleotides, the CDR3 is TGTGCCAGCAGTTCAGACCTTAGCTCCTACGAGCAGTACTTC. This sequence joins TRBV28 and TRBJ2-7, with D uncertain. CDR1 is MDHEN, CDR2 SYDVKM, per germline. The CDR3 is 14 amino acids. Trimming left V 4 bases short and J 0 bases short, with 10 bases between.

There are a few counts of this clonotype. The V and J genes are TRBV5-1 and TRBJ2-1; weak D call: TRBD1 (6 bases). Germline V gives CDR1 SGHRS, CDR2 YFSETQ. The CDR3 extends over 12 amino acids. V was clipped by 5 bases and J by 10 bases, with 13 bases between them. This CDR3 reads CASRESRGEQFF. For the CDR3, the DNA is TGCGCCAGCAGAGAGTCAAGGGGGGAGCAGTTCTTC.

In its sample, this clonotype was seen many times. The chain recombines TRBV5-1 with TRBJ1-1; D not certain. The CDR3 runs 11 residues. Germline V CDR1 and CDR2: SGHRS, YFSETQ. V dropped 0 bases and J dropped 8 bases, with 5 bases sitting between them. The CDR3 spells CASSLGFEAFF. CDR3 nucleotide sequence: TGCGCCAGCAGCTTGGGGTTCGAAGCTTTCTTT.

The chain joins TRBV27 to TRBJ2-1; 7 bases are shared with TRBD2. CDR1 MNHEY and CDR2 SMNVEV come from the germline V gene (reference sequence). V was clipped by 3 bases and J by 6 bases; unmatched bases: 8. This CDR3 has 15 amino acids. CDR3 protein: CASSLALAVRNEQFF. The CDR3 nucleotides are TGTGCCAGCAGTTTGGCGCTAGCGGTGCGCAATGAGCAGTTCTTC.

CDR3 DNA sequence: TGCGCCAGCAGCCAAGTAGGGGGACGCGGCTACACCTTC. It encodes CASSQVGGRGYTF. The chain uses TRBV4-1 and TRBJ1-2, with a weak D call TRBD1 (6 bases). The CDR3 sequence is 13 residues long. Germline values: CDR1 MGHRA, CDR2 YSYEKL. The V end was cut by 1 base, the J end by 8 bases, with 11 bases between.

This clonotype showed up just a few times. The genes are TRBV5-1 and TRBJ2-3, with D tentatively TRBD1 (6 bases). Germline lookup yields CDR1 SGHRS and CDR2 YFSETQ. CDR3 length: 15 residues. Trimming removed 4 bases from V and 0 bases from J, with 12 bases in between. For the CDR3, the DNA is TGCGCCAGCAGCCGACAGGAGCCTAGCACAGATACGCAGTATTTT. Amino acid sequence: CASSRQEPSTDTQYF.

This clonotype was observed a few times. This chain joins TRBV30 and TRBJ1-4; 8 bases match TRBD1. Germline V CDR1 and CDR2: GTSNPN, SVGIG (reference sequence). V lost 3 bases to trimming and J lost 8 bases; unmatched junction nucleotides: 8. This CDR3 region has 14 residues. The CDR3, as DNA: TGTGCCTGGAGGGACAGGGTCCCAGAAGAAAAACTGTTTTTT. The encoded protein is CAWRDRVPEEKLFF.

This sequence joins TRBV20-1 and TRBJ1-5; 12 bases map to TRBD1. With 2 bases clipped from V and 2 bases from J, the junction kept 4 bases outside the gene matches. Germline CDR1 DFQATT, CDR2 SNEGSKA (reference sequence). The CDR3 length is 16 residues. The CDR3 nucleotides read TGCAGTGCTAGACCCGGGACAGGGGGCCGCAATCAGCCCCAGCATTTT. It translates to CSARPGTGGRNQPQHF.

This chain links TRBV4-2 with TRBJ2-7; 8 bases agree with TRBD2. Looked up from germline, CDR1 is LGHNA and CDR2 is YNFKEQ. The CDR3 has 17 residues. The junction had 10 bases not matched to a gene; V was cut back by 2 bases and J by 1 base. This chain's CDR3 is CASSQSITAGGSYEQYF. Written as DNA, the CDR3 is TGTGCCAGCAGCCAATCCATTACGGCGGGGGGATCCTACGAGCAGTACTTC.

The V and J genes are TRBV7-9 and TRBJ2-1, with 7 bases fitting TRBD2. This CDR3 has 16 amino acids. Per germline, CDR1 SEHNR and CDR2 FQNEAQ (reference sequence). V shed 11 bases and J 0 bases; nucleotides not matched to a gene: 13. Here the CDR3 reads CAAVPSGRSSYNEQFF. CDR3 coding DNA: TGTGCCGCCGTCCCTAGCGGCCGAAGCTCCTACAATGAGCAGTTCTTC.

The table lists this clonotype with a few counts. The V gene is TRBV20-1, the J gene TRBJ1-6; no reliable D call. V was shortened by 8 bases and J by 8 bases, with 10 bases between the two germline ends. Per germline, CDR1 DFQATT and CDR2 SNEGSKA (reference sequence). This CDR3 is built from 11 residues. The CDR3 sequence is CSSRSHSPLHF. The CDR3 region has the DNA TGCAGTTCACGCTCCCATTCACCCCTCCACTTT.